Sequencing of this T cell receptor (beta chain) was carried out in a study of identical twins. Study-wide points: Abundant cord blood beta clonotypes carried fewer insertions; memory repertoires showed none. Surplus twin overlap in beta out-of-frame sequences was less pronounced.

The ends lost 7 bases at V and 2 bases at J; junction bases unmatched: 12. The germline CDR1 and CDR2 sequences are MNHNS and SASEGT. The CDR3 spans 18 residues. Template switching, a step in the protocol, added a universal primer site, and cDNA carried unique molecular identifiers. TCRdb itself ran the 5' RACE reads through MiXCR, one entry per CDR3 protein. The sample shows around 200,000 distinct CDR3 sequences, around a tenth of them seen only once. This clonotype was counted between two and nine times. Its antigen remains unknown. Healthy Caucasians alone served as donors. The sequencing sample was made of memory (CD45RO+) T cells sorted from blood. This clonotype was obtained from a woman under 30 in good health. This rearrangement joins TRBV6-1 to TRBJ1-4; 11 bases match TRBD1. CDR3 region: CASTDIPGQGVTNEKLFF. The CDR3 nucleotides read TGTGCCAGCACCGATATTCCGGGACAGGGGGTCACTAATGAAAAACTGTTTTTT.